Listed below are T cell receptor beta chains from one sample, sequenced in a study of radiotherapy plus CTLA-4 blockade in lung cancer. Here immunoSEQ multiplex PCR was the method, and the copy in TCRdb shows in-frame clones only, minus some. The sample records fewer than 95,000 clones, 83% being singletons. This specimen was peripheral blood, taken from a patient treated with radiotherapy plus ipilimumab. The receptor set was obtained from a human donor with non-small cell lung cancer who had stable disease on radiotherapy plus ipilimumab. Each CDR3 is given with its conserved first and last residue.

J gene | V gene | CDR3 protein
TRBJ1-1 | TRBV9 | CASSVVPFPNTEAFF
TRBJ2-1 | TRBV6-4 | CASSEEGFLNEQFF
TRBJ2-7 | TRBV11-2 | CASSISLPGRDRSYEQYF
TRBJ1-2 | TRBV19 | CASIPRQGPANYGYTF
TRBJ1-3 | TRBV30 | CAWTSGRGSMGNTIYF
TRBJ1-5 | TRBV2 | CASSVGGTGGSNQPQHF
TRBJ2-2 | TRBV4-1 | CASSQGPWELFF
TRBJ1-6 | TRBV15 | CATRSSGWNSPLHF
TRBJ1-5 | TRBV6-5 | CASSATVGQPQHF
TRBJ2-1 | TRBV5-1 | CASTLNPSGRVYNEQFF
TRBJ1-2 | TRBV28 | CASKSGAGILGYTF
TRBJ2-7 | TRBV2 | CASRPTGLYEQYF
TRBJ1-1 | TRBV9 | CASGQGSVVFQTEAFF
TRBJ1-1 | TRBV7-9 | CASSWGGHGTEAFF
TRBJ1-3 | TRBV7-3 | CASSTPPGQGSGNTIYF
TRBJ1-5 | TRBV7-9 | CASSVTGPGNQPQHF
TRBJ1-4 | TRBV7-9 | CASSFAGQDNEKLFF
TRBJ2-7 | TRBV9 | CASSVTGLGEQYF
TRBJ2-6 | TRBV5-7 | CASSLANGSGVSGANVLTF
TRBJ1-2 | TRBV6-1 | CASSEEPLRGLGYTF
TRBJ2-5 | TRBV29-1 | CSHRHGQETQYF
TRBJ1-1 | TRBV27 | CASSRDRRMNTEAFF
TRBJ1-5 | TRBV15 | CATSPSDQPQHF
TRBJ1-1 | TRBV19 | CASSIGAREAFF
TRBJ2-7 | TRBV28 | CASLGIGGTEQYF
TRBJ2-3 | TRBV7-2 | CASSYRLGGGVPDTQYF
TRBJ2-3 | TRBV7-3 | CASSLTSSGSSTDTQYF
TRBJ1-1 | TRBV27 | CASSRGMNTEAFF
TRBJ1-1 | TRBV27 | CASRSQGKNTEAFF
TRBJ2-7 | TRBV2 | CASKGLAGGREQYF
TRBJ1-6 | TRBV4-1 | CASSQEAVTLINNSPLHF
TRBJ1-1 | TRBV5-4 | CASAREGTPRGYTEAFF
TRBJ1-1 | TRBV6-1 | CASWGGMNTEAFF
TRBJ2-3 | TRBV7-8 | CASSPSGASGEFTDTQYF
TRBJ2-2 | TRBV30 | CAFYSGRGTGELFF
TRBJ2-1 | TRBV7-2 | CASSVLGGSSYNEQFF
TRBJ2-5 | TRBV23-1 | CASSQSKAGCREGETQYF
TRBJ1-4 | TRBV2 | CASNREATNEKLFF
TRBJ2-7 | TRBV7-9 | CASRVETGQGAREQYF
TRBJ2-7 | TRBV29-1 | CSDLSNSYEQYF
TRBJ1-1 | TRBV30 | CAWSRRGDTEAFF
TRBJ2-5 | TRBV7-6 | CASSSAPGPQETQYF
TRBJ2-1 | TRBV19 | CASSIDQGGGVYNEQFF
TRBJ1-3 | TRBV7-2 | CASSLGGGGTSGNTIYF
TRBJ2-1 | TRBV19 | CASSARTGTVNNEQFF
TRBJ1-3 | TRBV5-1 | CASSLVSGTPGNTIYF
TRBJ2-2 | TRBV28 | CASSLLSGELFF
TRBJ1-5 | TRBV7-8 | CASSNRRDRDQPQHF
TRBJ1-4 | TRBV29-1 | CSVEGTTSNEKLFF
TRBJ1-2 | TRBV18 | CASSPWRLQDRGLDYGYTF
TRBJ1-4 | TRBV10-2 | CASRSQSLTNEKLFF
TRBJ2-1 | TRBV7-9 | CASSLARGRPTVSGNEQFF
TRBJ2-5 | TRBV6-1 | CASCREGPWETQYF
TRBJ2-4 | TRBV10-2 | CASSESGQGGTKNIQYF
TRBJ2-2 | TRBV28 | CASSLEGGQGDTGELFF
TRBJ1-2 | TRBV28 | CASSSAGVGYTF